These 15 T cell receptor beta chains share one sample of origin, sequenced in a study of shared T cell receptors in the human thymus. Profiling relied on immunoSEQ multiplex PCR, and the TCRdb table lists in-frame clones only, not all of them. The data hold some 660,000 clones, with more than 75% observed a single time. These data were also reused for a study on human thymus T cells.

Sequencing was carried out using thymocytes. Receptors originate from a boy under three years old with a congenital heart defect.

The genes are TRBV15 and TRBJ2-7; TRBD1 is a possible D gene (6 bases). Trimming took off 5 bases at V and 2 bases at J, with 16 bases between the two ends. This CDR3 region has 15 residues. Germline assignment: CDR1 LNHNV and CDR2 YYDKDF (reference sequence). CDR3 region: CATSGQPGTTYEQYF. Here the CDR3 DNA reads TGTGCCACCAGCGGACAGCCGGGGACAACCTACGAGCAGTACTTC.

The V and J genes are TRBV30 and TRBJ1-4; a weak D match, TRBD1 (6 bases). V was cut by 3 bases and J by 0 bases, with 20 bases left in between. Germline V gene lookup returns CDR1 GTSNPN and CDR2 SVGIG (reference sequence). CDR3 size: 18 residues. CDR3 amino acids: CAWRGDKAQFATNEKLFF. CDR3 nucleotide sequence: TGTGCCTGGAGAGGGGACAAGGCTCAATTTGCAACTAATGAAAAACTGTTTTTT.

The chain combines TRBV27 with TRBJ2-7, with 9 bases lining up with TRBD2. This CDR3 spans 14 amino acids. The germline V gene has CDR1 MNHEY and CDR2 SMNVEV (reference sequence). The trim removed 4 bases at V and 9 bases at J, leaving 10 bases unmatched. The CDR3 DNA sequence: TGTGCCAGCAGTTCGACTAGCGGCTCCCCCGGGCAGTACTTC. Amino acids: CASSSTSGSPGQYF.

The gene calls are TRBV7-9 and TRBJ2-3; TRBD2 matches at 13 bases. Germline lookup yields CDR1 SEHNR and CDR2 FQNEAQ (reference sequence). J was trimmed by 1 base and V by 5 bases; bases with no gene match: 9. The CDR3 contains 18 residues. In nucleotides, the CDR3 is TGTGCCAGCAGCCGAAGACTAGCGGGGGGTACTCGCACAGATACGCAGTATTTT. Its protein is CASSRRLAGGTRTDTQYF.

Here the CDR3 reads CASSQPGGRVDEQFF. The CDR3 DNA follows: TGCGCCAGCAGCCAACCGGGGGGAAGGGTGGATGAGCAGTTCTTC. The chain joins TRBV4-3 to TRBJ2-1, with 7 bases lining up with TRBD2. Germline loops: CDR1 LGHNA, CDR2 YSLEER. This CDR3 has 15 residues. The V segment lost 2 bases and the J segment 8 bases; nucleotides outside the gene matches: 9.

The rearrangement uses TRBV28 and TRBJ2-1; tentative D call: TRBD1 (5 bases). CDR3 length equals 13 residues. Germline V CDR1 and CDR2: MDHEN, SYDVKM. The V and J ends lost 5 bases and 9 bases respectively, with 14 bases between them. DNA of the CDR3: TGTGCCAGCAGTCCCCCCCTCAGGGCTGAGCAGTTCTTC. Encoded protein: CASSPPLRAEQFF.

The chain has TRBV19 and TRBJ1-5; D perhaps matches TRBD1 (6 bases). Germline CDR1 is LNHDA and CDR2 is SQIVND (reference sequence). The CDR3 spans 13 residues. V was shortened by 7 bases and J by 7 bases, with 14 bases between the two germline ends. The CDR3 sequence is CASTGDGWQPQHF. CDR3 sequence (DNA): TGTGCCAGTACAGGGGACGGTTGGCAGCCCCAGCATTTT.

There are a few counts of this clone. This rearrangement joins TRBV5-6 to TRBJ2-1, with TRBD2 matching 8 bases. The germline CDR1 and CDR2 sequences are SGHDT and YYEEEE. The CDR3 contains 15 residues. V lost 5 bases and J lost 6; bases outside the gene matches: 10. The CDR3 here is CASRGGLDSPNEQFF. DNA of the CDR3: TGTGCCAGCAGGGGGGGACTAGATAGCCCCAATGAGCAGTTCTTC.

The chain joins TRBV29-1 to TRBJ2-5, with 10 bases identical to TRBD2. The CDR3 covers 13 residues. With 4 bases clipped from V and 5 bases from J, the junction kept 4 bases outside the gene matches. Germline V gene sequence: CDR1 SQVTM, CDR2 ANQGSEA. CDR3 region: CSVVTSGPETQYF. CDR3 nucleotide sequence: TGCAGCGTTGTGACTAGCGGGCCGGAGACCCAGTACTTC.

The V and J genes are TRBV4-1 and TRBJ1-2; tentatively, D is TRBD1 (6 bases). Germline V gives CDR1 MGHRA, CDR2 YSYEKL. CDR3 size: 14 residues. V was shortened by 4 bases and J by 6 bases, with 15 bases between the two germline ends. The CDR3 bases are TGCGCCAGCAGCCCCCGCCCCACAGGGAATGGCTACACCTTC. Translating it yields CASSPRPTGNGYTF.

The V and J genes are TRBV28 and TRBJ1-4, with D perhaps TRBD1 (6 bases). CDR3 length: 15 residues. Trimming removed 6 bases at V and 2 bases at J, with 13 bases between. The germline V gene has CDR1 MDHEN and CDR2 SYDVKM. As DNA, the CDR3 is TGTGCCAGCAGACTAGGACAGCTCACTAATGAAAAACTGTTTTTT. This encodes CASRLGQLTNEKLFF.

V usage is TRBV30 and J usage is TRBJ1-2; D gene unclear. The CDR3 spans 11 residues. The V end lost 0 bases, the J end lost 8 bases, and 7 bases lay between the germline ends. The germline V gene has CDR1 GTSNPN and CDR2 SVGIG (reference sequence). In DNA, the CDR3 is TGTGCCTGGAGTGTACGAGGGGGCTACACCTTC. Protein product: CAWSVRGGYTF.

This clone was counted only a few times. CDR3 coding DNA: TGTGCCAGCAGTGGGACAGGGGTTTACGAGCAGTACTTC. Its protein is CASSGTGVYEQYF. The chain employs TRBV6-1 and TRBJ2-7; TRBD1 matches 9 bases. Looked up from germline, CDR1 is MNHNS and CDR2 is SASEGT. V lost 4 bases to trimming and J lost 4 bases; unmatched junction nucleotides: 2. The CDR3 runs to 13 residues.

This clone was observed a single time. CDR3 protein: CSVEWDILNYGYTF. For the CDR3, the DNA is TGCAGCGTTGAATGGGACATCCTTAACTATGGCTACACCTTC. This chain links TRBV29-1 with TRBJ1-2; the D gene is possibly TRBD1 (6 bases). This CDR3 has 14 amino acids. V was clipped by 2 bases and J by 1 base, with 11 bases between them. The germline V gene has CDR1 SQVTM and CDR2 ANQGSEA.

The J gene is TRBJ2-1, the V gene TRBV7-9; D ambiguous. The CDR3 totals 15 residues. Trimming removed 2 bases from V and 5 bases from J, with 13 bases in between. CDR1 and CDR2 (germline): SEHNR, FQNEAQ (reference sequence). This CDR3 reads CASSLTGCPNNEQFF. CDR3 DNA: TGTGCCAGCAGCTTAACGGGTTGTCCAAACAATGAGCAGTTCTTC.